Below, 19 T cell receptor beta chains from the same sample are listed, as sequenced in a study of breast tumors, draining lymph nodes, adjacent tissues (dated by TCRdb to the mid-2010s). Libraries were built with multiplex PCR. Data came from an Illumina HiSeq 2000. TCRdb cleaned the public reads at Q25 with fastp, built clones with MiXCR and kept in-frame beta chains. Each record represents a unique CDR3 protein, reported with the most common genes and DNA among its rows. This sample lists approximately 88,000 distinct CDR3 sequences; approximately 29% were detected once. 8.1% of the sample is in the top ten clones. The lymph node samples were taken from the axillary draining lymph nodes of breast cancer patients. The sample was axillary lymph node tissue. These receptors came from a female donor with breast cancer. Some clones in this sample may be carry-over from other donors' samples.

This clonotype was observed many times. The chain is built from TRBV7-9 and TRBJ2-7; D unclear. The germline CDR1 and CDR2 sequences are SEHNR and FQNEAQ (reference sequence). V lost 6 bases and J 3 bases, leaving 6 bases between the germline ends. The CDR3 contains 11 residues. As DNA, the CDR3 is TGTGCCAGCAGTCGCAACTACGAGCAGTACTTC. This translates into CASSRNYEQYF.

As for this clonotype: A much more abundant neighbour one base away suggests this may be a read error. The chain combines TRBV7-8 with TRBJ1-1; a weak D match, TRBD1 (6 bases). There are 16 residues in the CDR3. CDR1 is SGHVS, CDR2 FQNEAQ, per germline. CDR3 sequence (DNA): TGTGCCAGCAGCTTTGGGGGGGGCAGAAGAAACACTGAACCTTTCTTT. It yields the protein CASSFGGGRRNTEPFF.

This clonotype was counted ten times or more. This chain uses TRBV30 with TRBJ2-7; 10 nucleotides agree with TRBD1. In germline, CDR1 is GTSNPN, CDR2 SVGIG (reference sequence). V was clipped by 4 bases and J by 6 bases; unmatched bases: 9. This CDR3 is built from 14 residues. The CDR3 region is CAWKPGQGFGEQYF. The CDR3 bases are TGTGCCTGGAAACCGGGACAGGGGTTCGGCGAGCAGTACTTC.

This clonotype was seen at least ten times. This CDR3 reads CASSPSASTFPSGEQYF. The CDR3 coding sequence is TGTGCCAGCAGCCCCTCGGCATCGACATTCCCGTCTGGGGAGCAGTACTTC. The chain joins TRBV11-2 to TRBJ2-7; D is unclear. Trimming shortened V by 5 bases and J by 7 bases, and 27 bases separated the two germline ends. Germline assignment: CDR1 SGHAT and CDR2 FQNNGV. The CDR3 is 17 amino acids.

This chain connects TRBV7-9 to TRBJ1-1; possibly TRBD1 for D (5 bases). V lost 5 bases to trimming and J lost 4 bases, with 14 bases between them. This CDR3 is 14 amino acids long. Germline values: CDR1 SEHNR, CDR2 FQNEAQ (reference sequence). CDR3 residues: CASSPALGGTEAFF. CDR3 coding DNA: TGTGCCAGCAGCCCCGCGTTGGGGGGCACTGAAGCTTTCTTT.

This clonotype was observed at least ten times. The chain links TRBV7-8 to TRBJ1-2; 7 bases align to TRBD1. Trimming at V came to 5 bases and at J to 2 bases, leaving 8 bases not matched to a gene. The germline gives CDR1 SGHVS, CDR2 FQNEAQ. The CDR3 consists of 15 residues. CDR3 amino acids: CASSTRQGSNYGYTF. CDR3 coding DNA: TGTGCCAGCAGCACACGACAGGGCTCCAACTATGGCTACACCTTC.

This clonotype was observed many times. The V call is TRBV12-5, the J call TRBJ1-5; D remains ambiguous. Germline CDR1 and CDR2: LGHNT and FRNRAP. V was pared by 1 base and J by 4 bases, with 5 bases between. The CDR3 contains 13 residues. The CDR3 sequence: CASGLESNQPQHF. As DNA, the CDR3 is TGTGCTAGTGGTTTGGAATCGAATCAGCCCCAGCATTTT.

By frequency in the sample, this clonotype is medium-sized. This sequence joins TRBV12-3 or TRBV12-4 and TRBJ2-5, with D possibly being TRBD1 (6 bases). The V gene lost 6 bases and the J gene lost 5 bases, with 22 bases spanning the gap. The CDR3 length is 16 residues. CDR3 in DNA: TGTGCCAGCAGACTAAGAGGACAGCCCACGAGGGAGACCCAGTACTTC. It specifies CASRLRGQPTRETQYF.

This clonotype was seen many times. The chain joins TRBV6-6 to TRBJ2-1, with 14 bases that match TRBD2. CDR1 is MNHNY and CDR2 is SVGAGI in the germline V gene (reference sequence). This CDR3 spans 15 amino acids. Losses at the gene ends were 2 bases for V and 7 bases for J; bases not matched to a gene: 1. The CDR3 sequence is CASSYGLAGGNEQFF. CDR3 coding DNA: TGTGCCAGCAGTTACGGACTAGCGGGAGGAAATGAGCAGTTCTTC.

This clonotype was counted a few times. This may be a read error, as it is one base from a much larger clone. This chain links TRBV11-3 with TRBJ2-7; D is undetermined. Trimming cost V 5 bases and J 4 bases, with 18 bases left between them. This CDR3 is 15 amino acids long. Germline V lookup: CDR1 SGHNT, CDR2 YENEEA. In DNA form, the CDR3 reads TGTGCCAGCAGCCCACACGGGCAGGCGACGTACGAGCAGTACTTC. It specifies CASSPHGQATYEQYF.

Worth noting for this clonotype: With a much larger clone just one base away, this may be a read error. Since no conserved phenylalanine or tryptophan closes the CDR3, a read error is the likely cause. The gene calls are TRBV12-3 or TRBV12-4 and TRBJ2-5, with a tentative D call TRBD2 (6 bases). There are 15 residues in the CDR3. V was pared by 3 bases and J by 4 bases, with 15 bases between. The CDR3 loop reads CASSFGQGGGETQYL. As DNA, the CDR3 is TGTGCCAGCAGTTTTGGCCAGGGAGGCGGAGAGACCCAGTACCTC.

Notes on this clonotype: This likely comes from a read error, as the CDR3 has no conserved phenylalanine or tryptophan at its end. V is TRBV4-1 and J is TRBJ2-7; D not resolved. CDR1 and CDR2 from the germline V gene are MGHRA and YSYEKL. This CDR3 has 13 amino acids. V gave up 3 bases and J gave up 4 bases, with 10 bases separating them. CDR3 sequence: CASSQSLRYEQYY. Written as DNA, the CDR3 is TGCGCCAGCAGCCAGTCGTTGAGGTACGAGCAGTACTAC.

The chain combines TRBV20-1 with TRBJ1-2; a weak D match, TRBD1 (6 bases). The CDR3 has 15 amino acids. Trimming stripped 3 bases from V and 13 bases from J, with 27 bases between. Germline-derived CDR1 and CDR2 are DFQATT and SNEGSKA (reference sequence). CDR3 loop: CSASRARQALYGCTF. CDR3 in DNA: TGCAGTGCTAGCCGAGCCAGACAGGCTCTCTATGGATGCACCTTC.

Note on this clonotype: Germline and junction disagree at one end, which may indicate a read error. The CDR3 DNA reads TGCGTCAGCAGCCCGGACTATAATCCACCCCTCCACTTT. Its protein product is CVSSPDYNPPLHF. The genes are TRBV5-1 and TRBJ1-6; no reliable D call. The CDR3 totals 13 residues. Germline lookup yields CDR1 SGHRS and CDR2 YFSETQ.

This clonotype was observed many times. In DNA, the CDR3 is TGTGCCAGCAGCAGTATCTCCTACAATGAGCAGTTCTTC. Its protein is CASSSISYNEQFF. The chain joins TRBV5-8 to TRBJ2-1; D gene uncertain. This CDR3 contains 13 residues. Between the trimmed V and J ends, which lost 4 bases and 0 bases, there was a span of 5 bases. Germline V gives CDR1 SGHTS, CDR2 YDEGEE.

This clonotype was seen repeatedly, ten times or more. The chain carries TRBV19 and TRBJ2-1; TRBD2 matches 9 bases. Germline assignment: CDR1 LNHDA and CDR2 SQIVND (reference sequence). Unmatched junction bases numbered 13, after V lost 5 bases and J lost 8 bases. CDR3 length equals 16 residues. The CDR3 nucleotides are TGTGCCAGTAGTGGAATAGCGGGAGCCTCTGGCGATGAGCAGTTCTTC. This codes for CASSGIAGASGDEQFF. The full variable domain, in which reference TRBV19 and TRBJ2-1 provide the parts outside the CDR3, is DGGITQSPKYLFRKEGQNVTLSCEQNLNHDAMYWYRQDPGQGLRLIYYSQIVNDFQKGDIAEGYSVSREKKESFPLTVTSAQKNPTAFYLCASSGIAGASGDEQFFGPGTRLTVL.

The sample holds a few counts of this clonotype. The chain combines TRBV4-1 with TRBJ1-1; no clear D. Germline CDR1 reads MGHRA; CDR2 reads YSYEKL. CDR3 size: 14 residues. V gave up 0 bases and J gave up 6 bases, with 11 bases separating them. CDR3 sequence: CASSQDLGSAEAFF. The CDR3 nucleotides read TGCGCCAGCAGCCAAGATCTAGGTAGCGCTGAAGCTTTCTTT.

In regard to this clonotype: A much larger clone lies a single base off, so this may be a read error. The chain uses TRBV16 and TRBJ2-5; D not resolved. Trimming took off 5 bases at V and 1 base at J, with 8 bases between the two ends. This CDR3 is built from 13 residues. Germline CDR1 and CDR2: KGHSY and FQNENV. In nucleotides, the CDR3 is TGTGCCAGCAGCGGGATATCCCAAGAGACCCAGTACTTC. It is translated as CASSGISQETQYF.

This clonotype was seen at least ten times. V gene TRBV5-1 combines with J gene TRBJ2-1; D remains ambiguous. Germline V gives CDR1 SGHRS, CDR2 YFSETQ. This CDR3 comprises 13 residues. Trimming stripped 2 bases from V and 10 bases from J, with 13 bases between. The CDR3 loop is CASSLGPTREQFF. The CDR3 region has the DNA TGCGCCAGCAGCTTAGGTCCCACCCGAGAGCAGTTCTTC. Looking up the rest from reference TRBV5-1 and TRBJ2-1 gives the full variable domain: KAGVTQTPRYLIKTRGQQVTLSCSPISGHRSVSWYQQTPGQGLQFLFEYFSETQRNKGNFPGRFSGRQFSNSRSEMNVSTLELGDSALYLCASSLGPTREQFFGPGTRLTVL.